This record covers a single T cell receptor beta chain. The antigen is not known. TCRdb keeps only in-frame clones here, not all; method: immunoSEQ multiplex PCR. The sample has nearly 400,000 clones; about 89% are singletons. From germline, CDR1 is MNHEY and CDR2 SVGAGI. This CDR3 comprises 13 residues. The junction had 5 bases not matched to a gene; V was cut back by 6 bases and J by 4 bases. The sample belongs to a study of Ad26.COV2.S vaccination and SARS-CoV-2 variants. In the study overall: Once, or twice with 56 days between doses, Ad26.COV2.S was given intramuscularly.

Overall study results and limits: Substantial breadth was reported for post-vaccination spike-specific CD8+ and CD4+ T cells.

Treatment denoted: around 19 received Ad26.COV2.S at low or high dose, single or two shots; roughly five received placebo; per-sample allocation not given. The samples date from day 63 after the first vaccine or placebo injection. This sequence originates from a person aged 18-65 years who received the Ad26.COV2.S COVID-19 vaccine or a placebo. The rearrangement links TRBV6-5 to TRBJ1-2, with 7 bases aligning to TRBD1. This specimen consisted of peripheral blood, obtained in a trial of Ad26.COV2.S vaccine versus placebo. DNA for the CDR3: TGTGCCAGCAGCCAGGACAGGCCCTATGGCTACACCTTC. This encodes CASSQDRPYGYTF.